This T cell receptor beta chain was identified in a study of T cells of healthy individuals. This clonotype has at least ten counts. The length of the CDR3 is 18 residues. Germline values: CDR1 MNHEY, CDR2 SVGEGT. V gave up 6 bases and J gave up 3 bases; unmatched junction bases: 12. TCRdb re-derived calls from the 5' RACE reads in MiXCR, one entry per CDR3 protein. Of roughly 76,000 distinct CDR3 sequences listed, about 5% are singletons. This receptor was obtained from a female donor in good health. The chain employs TRBV6-2 or TRBV6-3 and TRBJ2-4, with 12 bases matching TRBD2. CDR3 coding DNA: TGTGCCAGCAGCCGGACTAGCGGGAACCAACGAGTCAAAAACATTCAGTACTTC. Protein product: CASSRTSGNQRVKNIQYF.